This entry features one T cell receptor (beta chain) sequence. The antigen is not known. Focal radiation plus CTLA-4 blockade with ipilimumab was administered to patients who had chemo-refractory metastatic non-small-cell lung cancer. Libraries were prepared by immunoSEQ multiplex PCR; TCRdb keeps only in-frame clonotypes and omits some of them. The sample carries around 15,000 clones, 65% to 75% recorded once. The data were obtained in a study of radiotherapy plus CTLA-4 blockade in lung cancer. As for the study in general: Objective responses were recorded in about 18% of patients, with disease control recorded in 25% to 35%. The study, taken as a whole, reports: After radiotherapy and ipilimumab, tumor-derived clones expanded in peripheral blood.

Germline V gene lookup returns CDR1 SGHTA and CDR2 FQGNSA. The length of the CDR3 is 13 residues. J lost 1 base, V lost 10 bases, and 5 bases had no gene match. This receptor was obtained from a human donor with non-small cell lung cancer whose response to radiotherapy plus ipilimumab could not be evaluated. The sample here was peripheral blood, taken from a patient treated with radiotherapy plus ipilimumab. This chain uses TRBV7-2 with TRBJ1-1; 8 positions agree with TRBD1. In DNA form, the CDR3 reads TGTGCCATATTACAGGGGGGGAACACTGAAGCTTTCTTT. The encoded protein is CAILQGGNTEAFF. Full variable domain (remainder filled in from reference TRBV7-2 and TRBJ1-1): GAGVSQSPSNKVTEKGKDVELRCDPISGHTALYWYRQSLGQGLEFLIYFQGNSAPDKSGLPSDRFSAERTGGSVSTLTIQRTQQEDSAVYLCAILQGGNTEAFFGQGTRLTVV.